This T cell receptor (beta chain) comes out of a study of beta chain features in type 1 diabetes. Overall study findings and caveats: PCR might pick shorter templates more often, in the same way for patients and controls. More deletions and fewer insertions at VDJ junctions were found in patients with type 1 diabetes. A moderate, significant TCRB CDR3 shortening appeared in type 1 diabetes across four CD4+ subsets. In the patient group, naive, central memory and Treg TCRB repertoires seemed more alike than in the healthy donor group.

Of the isolated RNA, all was reverse transcribed, and so the sequenced material was expressed TCRB transcripts. Naive, central memory and regulatory T cell samples averaged about 3.57 million immunoSEQ reads each. Sequencing used immunoSEQ multiplex PCR; TCRdb keeps in-frame clones, though not all of them. The sample contains more than 250,000 clones, around an eighth of which appear only once. Notes on this clone: Its antigen is unknown.

CDR3 length equals 15 residues. V was cut by 5 bases and J by 4 bases, with 15 bases left in between. Germline V gives CDR1 SGHDT, CDR2 YYEEEE. This TCR was sampled from a young man with type 1 diabetes. V is TRBV5-6 and J is TRBJ2-2, with a weak D call TRBD1 (7 bases). Sequenced: naive CD4+ T cells from blood. The CDR3 DNA reads TGTGCCAGCAGGCAGACAGGGCGGGGCACCGGGGAGCTGTTTTTT. Translation gives CASRQTGRGTGELFF. The full variable domain, in which reference TRBV5-6 and TRBJ2-2 provide the parts outside the CDR3, is DAGVTQSPTHLIKTRGQQVTLRCSPKSGHDTVSWYQQALGQGPQFIFQYYEEEERQRGNFPDRFSGHQFPNYSSELNVNALLLGDSALYLCASRQTGRGTGELFFGEGSRLTVL.